The 20 T cell receptor beta chains listed next were all sequenced from one sample in a study of blood T cell repertoires in COVID-19. Generated by immunoSEQ multiplex PCR, the TCRdb table keeps only in-frame clones and is missing some. The sample has approximately 190,000 clones; roughly 84% are singletons. Sequencing was carried out using peripheral blood. The origin of the receptors is a human donor in a cohort sampled during active COVID-19.

The chain combines TRBV15 with TRBJ2-1; D gene unclear. Deletions cut 3 bases from V and 9 bases from J, with 21 bases between. Germline V gene data show CDR1 as LNHNV and CDR2 as YYDKDF (reference sequence). CDR3 size: 16 residues. CDR3: CATSSPRRSRFSEQFF. CDR3 in DNA: TGTGCCACCAGCAGCCCTAGAAGGTCGAGGTTCAGTGAGCAGTTCTTC. The complete variable domain, with remaining parts taken from reference TRBV15 and TRBJ2-1, reads DAMVIQNPRYQVTQFGKPVTLSCSQTLNHNVMYWYQQKSSQAPKLLFHYYDKDFNNEADTPDNFQSRRPNTSFCFLDIRSPGLGDTAMYLCATSSPRRSRFSEQFFGPGTRLTVL.

CDR3 region: CASSQTLAYGYTF. The DNA for the CDR3 is TGTGCCAGCAGCCAGACACTGGCCTATGGCTACACCTTC. The chain recombines TRBV3-1 (or the pseudogene TRBV3-2) with TRBJ1-2; no clear D gene. Germline V gene sequence: CDR1 LGHDT, CDR2 YNNKEL (reference sequence). V was clipped by 3 bases and J by 4 bases, with 9 bases between them. The CDR3 consists of 13 residues.

This clone was detected once. V gene TRBV11-2 combines with J gene TRBJ1-5; 9 bases are a match to TRBD1. Per the germline V gene, CDR1 is SGHAT and CDR2 is FQNNGV. Trimming removed 2 bases from V and 4 bases from J; junction bases left unmatched: 6. This CDR3 has 16 residues. CDR3 coding DNA: TGTGCCAGCAGCTTAATGGGACAGGGAGAGAATCAGCCCCAGCATTTT. Amino acids: CASSLMGQGENQPQHF.

The chain carries TRBV6-6 and TRBJ1-2; D remains ambiguous. The CDR3 length is 12 residues. Per germline, CDR1 MNHNY and CDR2 SVGAGI (reference sequence). Trimming pared 5 bases from V and 4 bases from J, leaving 8 bases between. CDR3 protein: CASSAEFYGYTF. CDR3 nucleotide sequence: TGTGCCAGCAGTGCCGAGTTCTATGGCTACACCTTC.

V usage is TRBV28 and J usage is TRBJ2-7, with 13 bases lining up with TRBD2. This CDR3 has 15 amino acids. Per germline, CDR1 MDHEN and CDR2 SYDVKM. V shed 6 bases, J shed 5 bases, and the junction held 7 bases outside the gene matches. CDR3 sequence reads: CASRTLLAGGDEQYF. Written as DNA, the CDR3 is TGTGCCAGCAGAACTCTACTAGCGGGAGGGGACGAGCAGTACTTC.

The table lists this clone with a few counts. V gene TRBV3-1 (or the pseudogene TRBV3-2) combines with J gene TRBJ2-5, with 10 bases identical to TRBD2. Germline assignment: CDR1 LGHDT and CDR2 YNNKEL (reference sequence). After removal of 6 bases from V and 1 base from J, the junction contained 8 bases not matched to a gene. The CDR3 length is 16 residues. Written as DNA, the CDR3 is TGTGCCAGCAGACTCAAGCCTAGCGGGGGCCAAGAGACCCAGTACTTC. This translates into CASRLKPSGGQETQYF.

The CDR3 spells CASSLNSYNEQFF. The CDR3 nucleotides read TGTGCCAGCAGCCTAAATTCCTACAATGAGCAGTTCTTC. This sequence joins TRBV5-4 and TRBJ2-1; D gene ambiguous. The germline V gene has CDR1 SGHNT and CDR2 YYREEE (reference sequence). Deletions cut 4 bases from V and 1 base from J, with 6 bases between. This CDR3 has 13 amino acids.

The chain links TRBV13 to TRBJ1-1; the D is unclear. Trimming took off 3 bases at V and 4 bases at J, with 9 bases between the two ends. Germline CDR1 and CDR2: PRHDT and FYEKMQ (reference sequence). The CDR3 has 13 residues. The CDR3 here is CASSLEGSTEAFF. Here the CDR3 DNA reads TGTGCCAGCAGCTTGGAGGGCTCCACTGAAGCTTTCTTT. Supplemented by reference TRBV13 and TRBJ1-1, the full variable domain reads AAGVIQSPRHLIKEKRETATLKCYPIPRHDTVYWYQQGPGQDPQFLISFYEKMQSDKGSIPDRFSAQQFSDYHSELNMSSLELGDSALYFCASSLEGSTEAFFGQGTRLTVV.

The V and J genes are TRBV3-1 (or the pseudogene TRBV3-2) and TRBJ1-5; 10 bases line up with TRBD1. The J segment lost 4 bases and the V segment lost 4 bases, leaving 1 base of the junction unmatched. CDR3 length equals 14 residues. Per the germline V gene, CDR1 is LGHDT and CDR2 is YNNKEL (reference sequence). This CDR3 is CASSPGQGNQPQHF. The CDR3 DNA sequence: TGTGCCAGCAGCCCGGGACAGGGGAATCAGCCCCAGCATTTT.

The rearrangement uses TRBV27 and TRBJ2-5; the match to TRBD2 covers 11 bases. With 3 bases clipped from V and 5 bases from J, the junction kept 11 bases outside the gene matches. Germline-derived CDR1 and CDR2 are MNHEY and SMNVEV (reference sequence). The CDR3 is 17 amino acids. The CDR3 reads CASSFSMWTSGPETQYF. The CDR3 nucleotides read TGTGCCAGCAGTTTTAGCATGTGGACTAGCGGGCCGGAGACCCAGTACTTC.

This sequence joins TRBV9 and TRBJ2-3; 9 bases map to TRBD1. CDR3 size: 16 residues. Germline CDR1 and CDR2: SGDLS and YYNGEE. V shed 4 bases, J shed 1 base, and the junction held 7 bases outside the gene matches. CDR3 amino acids: CASSPRTGEGTDTQYF. The DNA for the CDR3 is TGTGCCAGCAGCCCCCGGACAGGGGAAGGCACAGATACGCAGTATTTT. The whole variable domain, filled in from reference TRBV9 and TRBJ2-3, reads DSGVTQTPKHLITATGQRVTLRCSPRSGDLSVYWYQQSLDQGLQFLIQYYNGEERAKGNILERFSAQQFPDLHSELNLSSLELGDSALYFCASSPRTGEGTDTQYFGPGTRLTVL.

The chain is built from TRBV27 and TRBJ2-4, with D uncertain. V lost 3 bases and J 0 bases, leaving 12 bases between the germline ends. Per germline, CDR1 MNHEY and CDR2 SMNVEV (reference sequence). This CDR3 comprises 16 residues. The CDR3 sequence: CASSLSETLAKNIQYF. Written as DNA, the CDR3 is TGTGCCAGCAGTTTGTCGGAGACGCTAGCCAAAAACATTCAGTACTTC.

The V call is TRBV14, the J call TRBJ2-3; the match to TRBD2 covers 8 bases. The trim removed 3 bases at V and 0 bases at J, leaving 8 bases unmatched. Germline V gene data show CDR1 as SGHDN and CDR2 as FVKESK. CDR3 length: 17 residues. The CDR3 loop is CASSQGLSGASTDTQYF. CDR3 DNA sequence: TGTGCCAGCAGCCAGGGGCTTAGCGGGGCTAGCACAGATACGCAGTATTTT.

This rearrangement joins TRBV5-4 to TRBJ2-1; D unresolved. The CDR3 extends over 13 amino acids. The V end was cut by 4 bases, the J end by 6 bases, with 11 bases between. Germline CDR1 reads SGHNT; CDR2 reads YYREEE (reference sequence). CDR3 sequence: CASSVRVGNEQFF. CDR3 bases: TGTGCCAGCAGCGTCCGGGTGGGCAATGAGCAGTTCTTC.

The rearrangement joins TRBV18 to TRBJ1-4; TRBD1 matches 9 bases. CDR1 is KGHSH, CDR2 LQKENI, per germline. CDR3 length: 17 amino acids. Trimming took 6 bases from V and 0 from J; bases not matched to a gene: 8. The CDR3 loop is CASSRTGDPATNEKLFF. CDR3 sequence (DNA): TGTGCCAGCTCCCGGACAGGGGATCCAGCAACTAATGAAAAACTGTTTTTT.

The gene calls are TRBV19 and TRBJ1-2; 8 nucleotides agree with TRBD1. Per the germline V gene, CDR1 is LNHDA and CDR2 is SQIVND (reference sequence). V dropped 5 bases and J dropped 11; count of bases not matched to a gene: 10. The CDR3 sequence is 13 residues long. This CDR3 reads CASSSGVRGLYTF. CDR3 in DNA: TGTGCCAGTAGTTCGGGCGTCAGGGGGCTTTACACCTTC.

The chain joins TRBV6-6 to TRBJ2-3, with TRBD2 matching over 10 bases. There are 13 residues in the CDR3. Germline V gene lookup returns CDR1 MNHNY and CDR2 SVGAGI (reference sequence). With V trimmed by 5 bases and J by 9 bases, 5 bases remained unmatched. The CDR3 nucleotides read TGTGCCAGCAGTCTAAGCGGGAGGGAGACGCAGTATTTT. Its translation: CASSLSGRETQYF.

V and J are TRBV9 and TRBJ1-2, with D unresolved. Per germline, CDR1 SGDLS and CDR2 YYNGEE. CDR3 size: 12 residues. V was shortened by 0 bases and J by 7 bases, with 7 bases between the two germline ends. This CDR3 is CASSVVLSGYTF. The CDR3 nucleotides are TGTGCCAGCAGCGTAGTACTGAGTGGCTACACCTTC.

This chain links TRBV28 with TRBJ2-7; no firm D call. Germline V gene lookup returns CDR1 MDHEN and CDR2 SYDVKM. The CDR3 contains 16 residues. The V end lost 4 bases, the J end lost 4 bases, and 20 bases lay between the germline ends. The CDR3: CASSSPSSNFVYEQYF. In DNA form, the CDR3 reads TGTGCCAGCAGTTCCCCTTCCTCTAACTTCGTTTACGAGCAGTACTTC. The complete variable domain, with remaining parts taken from reference TRBV28 and TRBJ2-7, reads DVKVTQSSRYLVKRTGEKVFLECVQDMDHENMFWYRQDPGLGLRLIYFSYDVKMKEKGDIPEGYSVSREKKERFSLILESASTNQTSMYLCASSSPSSNFVYEQYFGPGTRLTVT.

This clone is labeled medium-sized. J is TRBJ2-5 and V is TRBV10-3; 8 nucleotides line up with TRBD2. CDR1 and CDR2 from the germline V gene are ENHRY and SYGVKD. The CDR3 has 14 residues. With 5 bases clipped from V and 5 bases from J, the junction kept 7 bases outside the gene matches. The chain's CDR3 is CAISQRGFDETQYF. The CDR3 DNA sequence: TGTGCCATCAGTCAGCGGGGGTTCGATGAGACCCAGTACTTC.